The 10 T cell receptor beta chains listed next were all sequenced from one sample in a study of T cells in Graves' hyperthyroidism and ophthalmopathy. RNA transcripts gave rise to amplified TCR beta CDR3 regions. The TCR CDR3 was amplified in a first-round RT-PCR using the HTBI primer set. TCRdb independently ran MiXCR on the multiplex PCR reads; one entry per CDR3 protein. The sample yields a few hundred thousand distinct CDR3 sequences, approximately 14% seen once. The sample was blood. These receptor sequences come from a woman aged 25 to 39 with Graves' hyperthyroidism.

The sample holds many counts of this clonotype. This chain connects TRBV7-2 to TRBJ2-3, with a weak D call TRBD2 (6 bases). Trimming took off 3 bases at V and 4 bases at J, with 11 bases between the two ends. The CDR3 covers 14 residues. The V gene's germline CDR1 is SGHTA and CDR2 FQGNSA. CDR3 in amino acids: CASSFGGTPDTQYF. The DNA of the CDR3 is TGTGCCAGCAGCTTCGGCGGGACCCCAGATACGCAGTATTTT.

This chain links TRBV10-1 with TRBJ1-3, with a tentative D call TRBD1 (5 bases). The germline V gene encodes CDR1 WNHNN and CDR2 SYGVQD (reference sequence). V was cut by 6 bases and J by 15 bases, with 18 bases left in between. This CDR3 is built from 12 residues. The CDR3 bases are TGCGCCAGCAGGTCAACCTCCGGGACTTCATATTTT. Protein product: CASRSTSGTSYF.

This clonotype was seen repeatedly, ten times or more. J is TRBJ2-1 and V is TRBV29-1; TRBD2 matches at 9 bases. Germline V gives CDR1 SQVTM, CDR2 ANQGSEA. Losses at the gene ends were 4 bases for V and 0 bases for J; bases not matched to a gene: 13. The CDR3 is 18 amino acids. The CDR3 protein is CSVGQRLADHRSYNEQFF. CDR3 bases: TGCAGCGTTGGACAAAGACTAGCGGACCACCGCTCCTACAATGAGCAGTTCTTC.

The rearrangement links TRBV4-3 to TRBJ2-4, with 11 nucleotides matching TRBD2. The germline gives CDR1 LGHNA, CDR2 YSLEER. The CDR3 contains 18 residues. V lost 4 bases and J lost 0; bases outside the gene matches: 8. CDR3 residues: CASSLNQGLAGAKNIQYF. The CDR3 DNA follows: TGCGCCAGCAGCCTCAACCAAGGACTAGCGGGAGCCAAAAACATTCAGTACTTC.

The CDR3 here is CASSQVSGKGHEQFF. CDR3 DNA: TGTGCCAGCAGCCAAGTAAGCGGAAAGGGCCATGAGCAGTTCTTC. This chain joins TRBV14 and TRBJ2-1; possibly TRBD2 for D (5 bases). Germline lookup yields CDR1 SGHDN and CDR2 FVKESK. CDR3 length: 15 amino acids. Trimming left V 1 base short and J 8 bases short, with 15 bases between.

This clonotype appeared many times. The chain couples TRBV30 to TRBJ1-2, with TRBD1 matching 8 bases. The germline CDR1 and CDR2 sequences are GTSNPN and SVGIG (reference sequence). CDR3 length: 14 amino acids. The V gene end was trimmed by 1 base and the J gene end by 4 bases; junction bases not matched to a gene: 5. The CDR3 loop reads CAWSADRGFYGYTF. The DNA of the CDR3 is TGTGCCTGGAGTGCTGACAGGGGATTCTATGGCTACACCTTC.

In its sample, this clonotype was seen many times. The gene calls are TRBV15 and TRBJ2-5; D is unresolved. The germline gives CDR1 LNHNV, CDR2 YYDKDF (reference sequence). CDR3 size: 15 residues. Trimming took off 0 bases at V and 2 bases at J, with 10 bases between the two ends. CDR3 residues: CATSRDRGSQETQYF. The CDR3 region has the DNA TGTGCCACCAGCAGAGATCGAGGCAGTCAAGAGACCCAGTACTTC.

This clonotype was seen at least ten times. This chain joins TRBV7-9 and TRBJ1-1, with 7 bases aligning to TRBD1. V lost 4 bases and J lost 10; bases outside the gene matches: 15. The CDR3 covers 15 residues. CDR1 and CDR2 from the germline V gene are SEHNR and FQNEAQ (reference sequence). CDR3 region: CASSSDSGGTAAAFF. CDR3 nucleotides: TGTGCCAGCAGCTCCGATAGTGGGGGGACAGCCGCAGCTTTCTTT.

In this sample, this clonotype turned up a few times. The chain uses TRBV28 and TRBJ2-7; D uncertain. V lost 1 base, J lost 5 bases, and 6 bases lay in between. CDR1 MDHEN and CDR2 SYDVKM come from the germline V gene. The CDR3 runs to 12 residues. The CDR3 reads CASSLSIHEQYF. The DNA of the CDR3 is TGTGCCAGCAGTTTATCTATCCACGAGCAGTACTTC.

The table lists this clonotype with many counts. The genes are TRBV11-3 and TRBJ2-3, with 8 positions matching TRBD2. This CDR3 is 16 amino acids long. The V segment lost 5 bases and the J segment 1 base; nucleotides outside the gene matches: 8. Per germline, CDR1 SGHNT and CDR2 YENEEA. The CDR3 protein is CASSLYATSGTDTQYF. In nucleotides, the CDR3 is TGTGCCAGCAGCCTTTATGCGACTAGCGGCACAGATACGCAGTATTTT.